The 32 T cell receptor beta chains below come from one sample, sequenced in a study of post-analysis software for immune sequencing data. Unique-molecular-identifier-tagged TCR beta cDNA libraries were used. TCRdb fed the PCR reads into MiXCR, producing one record per CDR3 protein. Of roughly 670,000 distinct CDR3 sequences listed, around 60% are singletons. Broader study findings: Elevated frequency relative to controls characterized roughly 5 TRBV segments in patients, TRBV5-6, TRBV5-1 and TRBV20-1 among them.

Their recognized antigens are unknown. Sequencing used blood. Receptor source: a girl aged 2-9 years with multiple sclerosis.

The chain combines TRBV7-9 with TRBJ2-7; TRBD1 aligns across 11 bases. The CDR3 is made up of 14 amino acids. Germline V gives CDR1 SEHNR, CDR2 FQNEAQ (reference sequence). The junction had 8 bases not matched to a gene; V was cut back by 5 bases and J by 8 bases. CDR3 in amino acids: CASSPGQGARQQYF. The CDR3 coding sequence is TGTGCCAGCAGCCCCGGACAGGGGGCGAGACAGCAGTACTTC.

The chain combines TRBV11-3 with TRBJ2-1; no definite D call. Germline values: CDR1 SGHNT, CDR2 YENEEA. This CDR3 is built from 14 residues. V was trimmed by 6 bases and J by 6 bases, leaving 15 bases between them. CDR3 loop: CASSPVMLINEQFF. The CDR3 DNA reads TGTGCCAGCAGTCCCGTGATGTTAATCAATGAGCAGTTCTTC.

CDR3 sequence reads: CSASRRSYGYTF. DNA of the CDR3: TGCAGTGCTAGTCGCCGGAGCTATGGCTACACCTTC. This chain links TRBV20-1 with TRBJ1-2; D remains unclear. Germline V gives CDR1 DFQATT, CDR2 SNEGSKA (reference sequence). This CDR3 spans 12 amino acids. V was trimmed by 3 bases and J by 4 bases, leaving 9 bases between them.

The J gene is TRBJ2-1, the V gene TRBV3-1; possibly TRBD1 or TRBD2 for D (5 bases each). With 1 base removed from V and 2 bases from J, the gap between germline ends came to 6 bases. The CDR3 totals 14 residues. Germline-derived CDR1 and CDR2 are LGHDT and YNNKEL (reference sequence). The CDR3 DNA reads as TGTGCCAGCAGCCAAGGGGGGACCTACAATGAGCAGTTCTTC. This encodes CASSQGGTYNEQFF.

Only a few counts were recorded for this clonotype. This rearrangement joins TRBV4-2 to TRBJ2-5; tentative D call: TRBD2 (5 bases). CDR1 and CDR2 (germline): LGHNA, YNFKEQ. The CDR3 has 14 amino acids. The ends were cut back, 2 bases at V and 1 base at J, with 8 bases in the middle. CDR3 amino acids: CASSQQAAQETQYF. For the CDR3, the DNA is TGTGCCAGCAGCCAACAAGCGGCCCAAGAGACCCAGTACTTC.

The rearrangement links TRBV7-2 to TRBJ2-5; D is perhaps TRBD1 (5 bases). This CDR3 contains 16 residues. Germline CDR1 is SGHTA and CDR2 is FQGNSA. V was cut by 1 base and J by 5 bases, with 17 bases left in between. The CDR3 is CASSLDLWGAQETQYF. DNA for the CDR3: TGTGCCAGCAGCTTAGATCTATGGGGCGCTCAGGAGACCCAGTACTTC.

The chain has TRBV5-1 and TRBJ2-1; 8 bases agree with TRBD1. V trimming: 3 bases; J trimming: 3 bases; junction bases outside the gene matches: 5. This CDR3 contains 15 residues. Looked up from germline, CDR1 is SGHRS and CDR2 is YFSETQ. The CDR3 DNA reads TGCGCCAGCAGCTCGGACAGGGCATACTACAATGAGCAGTTCTTC. It encodes CASSSDRAYYNEQFF.

The chain employs TRBV10-3 and TRBJ2-7; 8 bases align to TRBD2. The CDR3 is 16 amino acids. Germline V gene lookup returns CDR1 ENHRY and CDR2 SYGVKD. V dropped 6 bases and J dropped 3; count of bases not matched to a gene: 13. The CDR3 DNA sequence: TGTGCCATCAGCCCTGGCCGGGGTAGCGGGATCTACGAGCAGTACTTC. Translation: CAISPGRGSGIYEQYF.

This clonotype came up a few times. V gene TRBV9 combines with J gene TRBJ2-5, with a weak D call TRBD2 (5 bases). CDR1 SGDLS and CDR2 YYNGEE come from the germline V gene. The V end lost 4 bases, the J end lost 12 bases, and 16 bases lay between the germline ends. CDR3 length: 12 residues. The CDR3 region has the DNA TGTGCCAGCAGCCCACCCGCGGGCGCGAAGTACTTC. Residues: CASSPPAGAKYF.

The genes are TRBV4-1 and TRBJ2-1, with 10 nucleotides matching TRBD1. Germline CDR1 and CDR2: MGHRA and YSYEKL. This CDR3 has 16 residues. With 3 bases clipped from V and 6 bases from J, the junction kept 8 bases outside the gene matches. In nucleotides, the CDR3 is TGCGCCAGCAGCCAGGAACCGGGACAGGGGTCCAATGAGCAGTTCTTC. It translates to CASSQEPGQGSNEQFF.

The chain is built from TRBV4-1 and TRBJ2-7; D might be TRBD2 (6 bases). The germline V and J ends were trimmed by 3 bases and 2 bases, with 17 bases remaining between them. This CDR3 spans 16 amino acids. Germline V gives CDR1 MGHRA, CDR2 YSYEKL. In DNA, the CDR3 is TGCGCCAGCAGCCAGACGGTAGCGGACTTGACCTACGAGCAGTACTTC. The encoded protein is CASSQTVADLTYEQYF.

V is TRBV5-6 and J is TRBJ2-7; TRBD1 aligns across 10 bases. CDR1 is SGHDT and CDR2 is YYEEEE in the germline V gene. V lost 2 bases, J lost 5 bases, and 4 bases stayed unmatched. This CDR3 spans 14 amino acids. CDR3 loop: CASSFGTGVHEQYF. The CDR3 DNA is TGTGCCAGCAGCTTCGGGACAGGGGTGCACGAGCAGTACTTC. Filled out from reference TRBV5-6 and TRBJ2-7, the complete variable domain reads DAGVTQSPTHLIKTRGQQVTLRCSPKSGHDTVSWYQQALGQGPQFIFQYYEEEERQRGNFPDRFSGHQFPNYSSELNVNALLLGDSALYLCASSFGTGVHEQYFGPGTRLTVT.

The chain is built from TRBV6-5 and TRBJ2-1; TRBD1 is a possible D gene (6 bases). Trimming stripped 6 bases from V and 7 bases from J, with 16 bases between. Germline values: CDR1 MNHEY, CDR2 SVGAGI. There are 14 residues in the CDR3. CDR3 nucleotide sequence: TGTGCCAGCAGGCCAGGGGACCGACGGAATGAGCAGTTCTTC. Its translation is CASRPGDRRNEQFF.

As for this clonotype: A read error is likely, as this CDR3 ends without the conserved phenylalanine or tryptophan. This chain joins TRBV9 and TRBJ1-1; a possible D gene is TRBD1 (6 bases). V lost 3 bases and J 5 bases, leaving 20 bases between the germline ends. CDR1 SGDLS and CDR2 YYNGEE come from the germline V gene. The CDR3 is made up of 16 amino acids. CDR3 bases: TGTGCCAGCAGCGCCCCTCGCCAGGGGAGGGGGACTGAAGCTTTCTGT. Its protein product is CASSAPRQGRGTEAFC.

This clonotype was detected only a few times. This chain joins TRBV6-1 and TRBJ1-1; a possible D gene is TRBD1 (6 bases). Germline CDR1 is MNHNS and CDR2 is SASEGT. The CDR3 totals 11 residues. V shed 8 bases and J shed 5 bases, with 9 bases lying between them. For the CDR3, the DNA is TGTGCCAGCGGAGGGGGTACTGAAGCTTTCTTT. It yields the protein CASGGGTEAFF.

The chain is built from TRBV20-1 and TRBJ2-1; D unresolved. Germline-derived CDR1 and CDR2 are DFQATT and SNEGSKA (reference sequence). The CDR3 is made up of 14 amino acids. Trimming cost V 1 base and J 0 bases, with 7 bases left between them. The CDR3, as DNA: TGCAGTGCTAGAGTCCGTAGCTCCTACAATGAGCAGTTCTTC. It translates to CSARVRSSYNEQFF.

This clonotype appeared once. The J gene is TRBJ1-2, the V gene TRBV2; D remains unclear. V lost 6 bases and J lost 6, with 23 bases in between. The CDR3 consists of 16 residues. Germline-derived CDR1 and CDR2 are SNHLY and FYNNEI. DNA for the CDR3: TGTGCCAGCAGGGGTCAGACTCCACCTATTCCTAATGGCTACACCTTC. Protein sequence: CASRGQTPPIPNGYTF.

The rearrangement joins TRBV6-5 to TRBJ1-2; TRBD1 matches at 9 bases. The V and J ends lost 1 base and 2 bases, in that order; junction bases with no gene match: 11. Germline V CDR1 and CDR2: MNHEY, SVGAGI. The CDR3 loop spans 18 amino acids. This CDR3 reads CASSYYPGQGSANYGYTF. CDR3 coding DNA: TGTGCCAGCAGTTACTACCCTGGACAGGGGTCGGCAAACTATGGCTACACCTTC.

In DNA, the CDR3 is TGTGCCAGCAGCTTAGATCCTCCTGGGGCCTACAATGAGCAGTTCTTC. Protein sequence: CASSLDPPGAYNEQFF. The chain couples TRBV11-2 to TRBJ2-1; D unclear. CDR1 and CDR2 from the germline V gene are SGHAT and FQNNGV. The CDR3 is 16 residues long. Trimming removed 0 bases at V and 2 bases at J, with 11 bases between.

The sample holds a few counts of this clonotype. The CDR3 reads CASSPSGTDGYTF. In DNA form, the CDR3 reads TGTGCCAGCAGCCCCTCCGGGACGGATGGCTACACCTTC. V is TRBV5-5 and J is TRBJ1-2; TRBD1 might be the D (5 bases). This CDR3 is 13 amino acids long. Trimming pared 4 bases from V and 6 bases from J, leaving 13 bases between. Germline V gene data show CDR1 as SGHKS and CDR2 as YYEKEE (reference sequence).

This sequence joins TRBV5-1 and TRBJ2-5, with 10 positions matching TRBD2. Trimming cost V 0 bases and J 3 bases; bases outside gene matches: 5. CDR1 SGHRS and CDR2 YFSETQ come from the germline V gene. The CDR3 is made up of 16 amino acids. CDR3 in amino acids: CASSLGASGGKETQYF. The CDR3 DNA is TGCGCCAGCAGCTTGGGAGCTAGCGGGGGAAAAGAGACCCAGTACTTC.

The chain joins TRBV24-1 to TRBJ2-1; TRBD2 agrees at 9 bases. With V trimmed by 8 bases and J by 4 bases, 2 bases remained unmatched. CDR1 is KGHDR and CDR2 is SFDVKD in the germline V gene. There are 13 residues in the CDR3. CDR3 DNA: TGTGCCACCACTAGCGGGGCTTACAATGAGCAGTTCTTC. The encoded protein is CATTSGAYNEQFF.

The gene calls are TRBV7-2 and TRBJ2-1, with 13 bases identical to TRBD2. CDR3 length: 16 amino acids. Per germline, CDR1 SGHTA and CDR2 FQGNSA. V lost 1 base and J lost 6; bases outside the gene matches: 3. CDR3 DNA: TGTGCCAGCAGCTTAGAACTAGCGGGGGGGCGCAATGAGCAGTTCTTC. It codes for CASSLELAGGRNEQFF.

The genes are TRBV15 and TRBJ2-1; D unresolved. Germline V gene sequence: CDR1 LNHNV, CDR2 YYDKDF (reference sequence). The CDR3 is 12 amino acids. V was shortened by 0 bases and J by 10 bases, with 7 bases between the two germline ends. The CDR3 DNA sequence: TGTGCCACCAGCAGAGACGGCCGGGAGCAGTTCTTC. This gives the protein CATSRDGREQFF.

The sample holds a few counts of this clonotype. CDR3 protein: CASSFPGATKNIQYF. The CDR3 DNA reads as TGCGCCAGCAGCTTCCCGGGGGCAACCAAAAACATTCAGTACTTC. J is TRBJ2-4 and V is TRBV5-1; perhaps D is TRBD1 or TRBD2 (6 bases each). CDR1 is SGHRS and CDR2 is YFSETQ in the germline V gene. This CDR3 contains 15 residues. Trimming removed 2 bases from V and 2 bases from J, with 11 bases in between. Full variable domain (missing parts from reference TRBV5-1 and TRBJ2-4): KAGVTQTPRYLIKTRGQQVTLSCSPISGHRSVSWYQQTPGQGLQFLFEYFSETQRNKGNFPGRFSGRQFSNSRSEMNVSTLELGDSALYLCASSFPGATKNIQYFGAGTRLSVL.

This clonotype occurred a few times. DNA for the CDR3: TGCAGTGCTAGAAGGGGGAGCTCCTATAATTCACCCCTCCACTTT. This gives the protein CSARRGSSYNSPLHF. The chain employs TRBV20-1 and TRBJ1-6, with D tentatively TRBD1 (6 bases). V dropped 2 bases and J dropped 0 bases, with 8 bases sitting between them. This CDR3 region has 15 residues. CDR1 and CDR2 from the germline V gene are DFQATT and SNEGSKA (reference sequence).

This clonotype was seen more than once but under ten times. The genes are TRBV4-3 and TRBJ2-6; 8 nucleotides match TRBD2. J lost 4 bases, V lost 4 bases, and 6 bases had no gene match. CDR1 is LGHNA and CDR2 is YSLEER in the germline V gene. The CDR3 extends over 16 amino acids. The CDR3 region is CASSPGLGTGANVLTF. The CDR3 DNA reads as TGCGCCAGCAGCCCGGGACTAGGGACCGGGGCCAACGTCCTGACTTTC.

The V call is TRBV12-3 or TRBV12-4, the J call TRBJ2-1, with TRBD1 identical over 10 bases. This CDR3 spans 15 amino acids. V trimming: 6 bases; J trimming: 8 bases; junction bases outside the gene matches: 10. Here the CDR3 reads CASRGTGALFDEQFF. The CDR3 DNA sequence: TGTGCCAGCAGAGGGACAGGGGCCCTCTTCGATGAGCAGTTCTTC.

This clonotype has a single count. The V gene is TRBV12-3 or TRBV12-4, the J gene TRBJ1-1, with TRBD1 matching over 8 bases. V shed 1 base, J shed 4 bases, and the junction held 11 bases outside the gene matches. The CDR3 is 17 amino acids. CDR3: CASSLGETGEGGTEAFF. The DNA of the CDR3 is TGTGCCAGCAGTTTAGGGGAGACAGGGGAAGGGGGCACTGAAGCTTTCTTT.

The chain carries TRBV11-2 and TRBJ2-3, with 9 bases matching TRBD2. CDR1 and CDR2 (germline): SGHAT, FQNNGV. This CDR3 has 16 residues. J gave up 9 bases and V 1 base, and 11 bases lay outside the gene matches. CDR3 bases: TGTGCCAGCAGCTTAGTGGCCAGCGGGGGGTCTAGAACGCAGTATTTT. It yields the protein CASSLVASGGSRTQYF.

The genes are TRBV20-1 and TRBJ1-2, with TRBD1 as a possible D gene (5 bases). CDR1 DFQATT and CDR2 SNEGSKA come from the germline V gene (reference sequence). With 1 base removed from V and 7 bases from J, the gap between germline ends came to 10 bases. The CDR3 consists of 12 residues. CDR3 sequence reads: CSARGSTAGYTF. The CDR3 DNA is TGCAGTGCTAGAGGGTCGACAGCTGGCTACACCTTC.

The J gene is TRBJ2-7, the V gene TRBV20-1, with 11 bases fitting TRBD2. Germline CDR1 is DFQATT and CDR2 is SNEGSKA (reference sequence). The CDR3 runs to 15 residues. V lost 6 bases and J lost 1; bases outside the gene matches: 8. The DNA of the CDR3 is TGCAGTGCCCTCGATGGGACTAGCGGATCCTACGAGCAGTACTTC. Its translation is CSALDGTSGSYEQYF.